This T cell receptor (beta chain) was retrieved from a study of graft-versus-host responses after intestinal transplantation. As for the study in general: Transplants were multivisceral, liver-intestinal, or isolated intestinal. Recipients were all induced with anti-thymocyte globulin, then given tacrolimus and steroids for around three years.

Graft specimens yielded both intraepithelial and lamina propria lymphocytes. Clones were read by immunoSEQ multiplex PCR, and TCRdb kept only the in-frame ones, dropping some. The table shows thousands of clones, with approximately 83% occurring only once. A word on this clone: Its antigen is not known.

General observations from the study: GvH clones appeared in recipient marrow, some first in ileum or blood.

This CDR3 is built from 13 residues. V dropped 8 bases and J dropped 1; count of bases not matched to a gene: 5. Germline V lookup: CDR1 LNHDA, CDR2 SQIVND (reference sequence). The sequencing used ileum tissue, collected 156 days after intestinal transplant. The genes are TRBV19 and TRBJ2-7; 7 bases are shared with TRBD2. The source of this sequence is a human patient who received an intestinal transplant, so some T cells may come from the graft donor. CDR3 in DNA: TGTGCCAGTTCCTATAGCGGGTCCTACGAGCAGTACTTC. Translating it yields CASSYSGSYEQYF.